The 21 T cell receptor beta chains given below trace back to one sample, sequenced in a study of circulating and synovial CD4+ cells in juvenile arthritis. Generated by immunoSEQ multiplex PCR, the TCRdb table keeps only in-frame clones and is missing some. The table lists fewer than 40,000 clones, about 94% of them singletons, with about 3.1% in the top ten. The sequenced material came from CD4+ T cells from blood. These receptors came from a human donor with juvenile idiopathic arthritis.

The chain links TRBV2 to TRBJ2-7, with D hard to call. CDR3 length: 13 residues. CDR1 is SNHLY, CDR2 FYNNEI, per germline. Trimming stripped 7 bases from V and 2 bases from J, with 12 bases between. CDR3 loop: CASIANIPYEQYF. As DNA, the CDR3 is TGTGCCAGCATAGCAAACATCCCCTACGAGCAGTACTTC.

This clone showed up just once. V and J are TRBV29-1 and TRBJ1-4; D remains unclear. This CDR3 has 12 amino acids. Germline V CDR1 and CDR2: SQVTM, ANQGSEA. V lost 0 bases to trimming and J lost 8 bases, with 7 bases between them. The CDR3 DNA sequence: TGCAGCGTTGAAGATGCGGGAGAAAAACTGTTTTTT. This gives the protein CSVEDAGEKLFF.

The chain uses TRBV11-3 and TRBJ2-7; no definite D call. The V gene's germline CDR1 is SGHNT and CDR2 YENEEA. V was trimmed by 1 base and J by 0 bases, leaving 4 bases between them. CDR3 length: 13 residues. CDR3 bases: TGTGCCAGCAGCTTAGGTAGCTCCTACGAGCAGTACTTC. Translating gives CASSLGSSYEQYF.

This chain joins TRBV6-5 and TRBJ2-7; 7 nucleotides match TRBD1. There are 15 residues in the CDR3. With V trimmed by 2 bases and J by 3 bases, 7 bases remained unmatched. Germline CDR1 is MNHEY and CDR2 is SVGAGI. CDR3 amino acids: CASSYVGQSNYEQYF. DNA of the CDR3: TGTGCCAGCAGTTACGTGGGACAGTCGAACTACGAGCAGTACTTC.

The rearrangement uses TRBV4-1 and TRBJ2-3, with 11 positions matching TRBD2. This CDR3 is 16 amino acids long. Unmatched junction bases numbered 8, after V lost 4 bases and J lost 5 bases. Germline CDR1 is MGHRA and CDR2 is YSYEKL. The CDR3 region has the DNA TGCGCCAGCAGCCCCGGGACTAGCGGACGTGGAGATACGCAGTATTTT. Protein sequence: CASSPGTSGRGDTQYF.

The chain recombines TRBV28 with TRBJ1-1; 10 nucleotides align to TRBD1. Per germline, CDR1 MDHEN and CDR2 SYDVKM. This CDR3 has 15 residues. V was clipped by 6 bases and J by 4 bases; unmatched bases: 8. The CDR3 region is CASSAGTGVFTEAFF. CDR3 bases: TGTGCCAGCAGCGCCGGGACAGGGGTTTTCACTGAAGCTTTCTTT.

The chain couples TRBV5-1 to TRBJ1-2, with D tentatively TRBD1 (5 bases). The V gene lost 0 bases and the J gene lost 2 bases, with 14 bases spanning the gap. The CDR3 sequence is 16 residues long. Germline V lookup: CDR1 SGHRS, CDR2 YFSETQ. The CDR3 coding sequence is TGCGCCAGCAGCTTGGAGCAGGGCCCTAGAAACTATGGCTACACCTTC. This sequence encodes CASSLEQGPRNYGYTF.

The V and J genes are TRBV6-4 and TRBJ1-5, with D perhaps TRBD1 (6 bases). CDR1 and CDR2 (germline): MRHNA, SNTAGT. The CDR3 spans 13 residues. V lost 3 bases to trimming and J lost 8 bases, with 11 bases between them. In nucleotides, the CDR3 is TGTGCCAGCAGTGAGAACAGGGCTGAGCCCCAGCATTTT. It codes for CASSENRAEPQHF.

The genes are TRBV10-3 and TRBJ2-3, with 16 bases fitting TRBD2. Trimming cost V 0 bases and J 4 bases; bases outside gene matches: 4. The CDR3 runs 18 residues. Germline V gene lookup returns CDR1 ENHRY and CDR2 SYGVKD. In DNA, the CDR3 is TGTGCCATCAGTGAGTCGGGACTAGCGGGAGGGCCATCAGATACGCAGTATTTT. It specifies CAISESGLAGGPSDTQYF.

In DNA, the CDR3 is TGTGCCAGCATCTTAACAGGAGGAAACACCATATATTTT. Residues: CASILTGGNTIYF. This sequence joins TRBV6-1 and TRBJ1-3; D possibly corresponds to TRBD1 (5 bases). In germline, CDR1 is MNHNS, CDR2 SASEGT. The CDR3 length is 13 residues. Trimming shortened V by 7 bases and J by 4 bases, and 11 bases separated the two germline ends.

V is TRBV5-4 and J is TRBJ1-4, with D maybe TRBD1 (5 bases). CDR3 size: 14 residues. Germline CDR1 SGHNT, CDR2 YYREEE (reference sequence). The germline V and J ends were trimmed by 1 base and 4 bases, with 8 bases remaining between them. In nucleotides, the CDR3 is TGTGCCAGCAGCTTGAGGGGCGGTAATGAAAAACTGTTTTTT. It is translated as CASSLRGGNEKLFF.

V and J are TRBV6-4 and TRBJ1-5; 7 bases are a match to TRBD1. The CDR3 runs 13 residues. V gave up 4 bases and J gave up 5 bases; unmatched junction bases: 2. CDR1 and CDR2 (germline): MRHNA, SNTAGT. CDR3 sequence (DNA): TGTGCCAGCAGTGCCACAGGGGATCAGCCCCAGCATTTT. It is translated as CASSATGDQPQHF.

This rearrangement joins TRBV19 to TRBJ2-7; D may be TRBD1 (6 bases). Germline V gives CDR1 LNHDA, CDR2 SQIVND (reference sequence). The CDR3 spans 16 residues. The V end was cut by 6 bases, the J end by 2 bases, with 20 bases between. CDR3 residues: CASSSPRGHSTYEQYF. Written as DNA, the CDR3 is TGTGCCAGTAGCTCCCCCCGGGGACACTCTACCTACGAGCAGTACTTC.

The V gene is TRBV10-3, the J gene TRBJ2-6; 14 bases agree with TRBD2. Per germline, CDR1 ENHRY and CDR2 SYGVKD. Trimming removed 10 bases from V and 0 bases from J; junction bases left unmatched: 5. This CDR3 has 17 amino acids. The CDR3: CATGGTSGSSGANVLTF. The CDR3 bases are TGTGCCACCGGGGGGACTAGCGGGAGCTCTGGGGCCAACGTCCTGACTTTC.

Of note for this clone: The junction differs from germline at one of its ends, possibly a read error. The chain combines TRBV19 with TRBJ2-7; possibly TRBD1 for D (5 bases). The CDR3 contains 11 residues. The V gene's germline CDR1 is LNHDA and CDR2 SQIVND (reference sequence). CDR3 bases: TGTGCCGGTAGACAGATCTACGAGCAGTACTTC. The encoded protein is CAGRQIYEQYF.

The rearrangement uses TRBV9 and TRBJ2-1; 8 nucleotides align to TRBD2. Looked up from germline, CDR1 is SGDLS and CDR2 is YYNGEE. CDR3 length: 16 amino acids. The V gene end was trimmed by 4 bases and the J gene end by 3 bases; junction bases not matched to a gene: 9. CDR3 in amino acids: CASSPVPGTSYNEQFF. CDR3 in DNA: TGTGCCAGCAGCCCCGTCCCCGGGACTAGCTACAATGAGCAGTTCTTC.

The rearrangement uses TRBV30 and TRBJ1-3; TRBD1 agrees at 8 bases. The junction had 5 bases not matched to a gene; V was cut back by 2 bases and J by 2 bases. Germline CDR1 is GTSNPN and CDR2 is SVGIG (reference sequence). The CDR3 loop spans 15 amino acids. DNA of the CDR3: TGTGCCTGGAGTTCGCAGGGGGCGACTGGAAACACCATATATTTT. This codes for CAWSSQGATGNTIYF.

This sequence joins TRBV7-3 and TRBJ2-1; TRBD2 is a possible D gene (5 bases). Germline V gene data show CDR1 as SGHTA and CDR2 as FQGTGA. Trimming stripped 5 bases from V and 4 bases from J, with 9 bases between. This CDR3 region has 13 residues. The CDR3 bases are TGTGCCAGCAGCCCCGGAGGATACAATGAGCAGTTCTTC. This gives the protein CASSPGGYNEQFF.

This rearrangement joins TRBV5-1 to TRBJ1-2; no firm D call. Germline CDR1 and CDR2: SGHRS and YFSETQ. V lost 2 bases, J lost 0 bases, and 8 bases lay in between. This CDR3 is built from 14 residues. The CDR3 DNA reads as TGCGCCAGCAGCTTCGACACAGCTAACTATGGCTACACCTTC. Translating gives CASSFDTANYGYTF.

V is TRBV5-3 and J is TRBJ2-1; D gene uncertain. TRBV5-3 is sorted into the ORF group, with uncertain function. With 10 bases removed from V and 0 bases from J, the gap between germline ends came to 17 bases. The CDR3 totals 15 residues. The DNA for the CDR3 is TGTGCCCTCGTGAGCGATTTCACCTCCTACAATGAGCAGTTCTTC. Protein sequence: CALVSDFTSYNEQFF.

This clone was detected only once. The chain carries TRBV4-1 and TRBJ2-2; no definite D call. The V end was cut by 1 base, the J end by 6 bases, with 15 bases between. This CDR3 has 16 amino acids. CDR1 is MGHRA, CDR2 YSYEKL, per germline. CDR3 DNA sequence: TGCGCCAGCAGCCAAGGTCCGTCCAGGTTCGCCGGGGAGCTGTTTTTT. It is translated as CASSQGPSRFAGELFF.